The sequence of this T cell receptor beta chain was determined in a study of cytomegalovirus exposure and HLA in healthy donors. With 60 Vbeta and 13 Jbeta primers, the PCR was carried out. Profiled with immunoSEQ multiplex PCR; TCRdb holds only in-frame clones, not every one. This repertoire shows 85,000 to 95,000 clones, roughly 72% found once; its top ten account for about a fifth. Study-level findings and limits: In a later analysis, 15,000 to 20,000 TCR beta sequences were associated with HLA alleles at 0.05 false discovery rate. As immune exposure information, only CMV serostatus was available. Researchers left out some V segments, among them TRBV6-2 and TRBV6-3, as indistinguishable. According to the study, around 160 TCR beta chains were cytomegalovirus-associated.

CDR3 size: 16 residues. The junction had 3 bases not matched to a gene; V was cut back by 0 bases and J by 2 bases. In germline, CDR1 is MRHNA, CDR2 SNTAGT. This clone was recorded a few times. Its antigen is not identified. The chain employs TRBV6-4 and TRBJ2-3; TRBD2 agrees at 9 bases. The clonotype originates from a man aged 25-45 years in good health and CMV-seropositive. The material sequenced was PBMCs. DNA of the CDR3: TGTGCCAGCAGTGACTCTGCGGGGGGGCCCACAGATACGCAGTATTTT. Its translation: CASSDSAGGPTDTQYF.